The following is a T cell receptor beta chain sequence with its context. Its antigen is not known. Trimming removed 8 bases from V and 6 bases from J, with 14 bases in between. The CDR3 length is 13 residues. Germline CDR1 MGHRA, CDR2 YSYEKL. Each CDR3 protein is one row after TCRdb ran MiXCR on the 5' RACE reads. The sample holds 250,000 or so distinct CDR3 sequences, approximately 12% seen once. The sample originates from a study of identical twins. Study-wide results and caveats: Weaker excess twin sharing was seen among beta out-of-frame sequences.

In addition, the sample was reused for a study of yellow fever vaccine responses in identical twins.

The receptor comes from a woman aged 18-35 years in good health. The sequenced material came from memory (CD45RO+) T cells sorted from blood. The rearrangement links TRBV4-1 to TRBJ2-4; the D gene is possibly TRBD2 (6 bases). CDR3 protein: CASRPLGGNIQYF. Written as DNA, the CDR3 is TGCGCCAGCCGACCCCTGGGGGGAAACATTCAGTACTTC.